This entry describes one T cell receptor beta chain. Its antigen is undetermined. These data are taken from a study of shared clonotypes between healthy human individuals. Study-wide points: A generally larger estimated richness was seen in naive subsets than in memory subsets. The study found lower generation probabilities in non-shared clonotypes than in those shared by all four donors.

Deep-level settings were used for running the assay. The data were produced by immunoSEQ multiplex PCR, yet TCRdb's version contains in-frame clones alone and is incomplete. The sample consists of about 700,000 clones, approximately 74% of them appearing once. V was pared by 11 bases and J by 5 bases, with 7 bases of the junction left unmatched. Germline CDR1 reads SNHLY; CDR2 reads FYNNEI. CDR3 length: 12 amino acids. The split of CD4+ cells yielded CD45RA+ naive and CD45RA-negative memory subsets. The J gene is TRBJ2-7, the V gene TRBV2, with 9 bases that match TRBD2. Sample: memory CD4+ T cells sorted from blood. Sample subset: CD45RA-negative fraction. This sequence was found in a woman aged 25 to 39 in good health. The CDR3 DNA reads as TGTGCCGTCGGACTAGCGAGGAACGAGCAGTACTTC. Translating gives CAVGLARNEQYF.